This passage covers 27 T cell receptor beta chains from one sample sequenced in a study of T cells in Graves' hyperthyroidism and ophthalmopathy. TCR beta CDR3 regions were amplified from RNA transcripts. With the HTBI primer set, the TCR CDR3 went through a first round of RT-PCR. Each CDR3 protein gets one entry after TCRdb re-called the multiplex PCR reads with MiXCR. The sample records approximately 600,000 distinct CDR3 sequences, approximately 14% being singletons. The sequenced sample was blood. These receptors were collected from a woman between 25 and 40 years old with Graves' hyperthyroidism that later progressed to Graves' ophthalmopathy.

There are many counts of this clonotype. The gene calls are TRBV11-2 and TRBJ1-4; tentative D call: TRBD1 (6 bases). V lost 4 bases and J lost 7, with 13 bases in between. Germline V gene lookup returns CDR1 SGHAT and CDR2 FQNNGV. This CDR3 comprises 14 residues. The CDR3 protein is CASSSMTGAEKLFF. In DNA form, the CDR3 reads TGTGCCAGCAGCTCAATGACAGGCGCTGAAAAACTGTTTTTT.

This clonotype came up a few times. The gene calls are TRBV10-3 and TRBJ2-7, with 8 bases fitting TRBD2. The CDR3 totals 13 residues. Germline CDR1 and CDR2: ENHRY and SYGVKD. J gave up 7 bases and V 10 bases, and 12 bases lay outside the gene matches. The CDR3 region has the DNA TGTGCCACCACGAAGGCGGGAGGAAGGGAGCAGTACTTC. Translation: CATTKAGGREQYF.

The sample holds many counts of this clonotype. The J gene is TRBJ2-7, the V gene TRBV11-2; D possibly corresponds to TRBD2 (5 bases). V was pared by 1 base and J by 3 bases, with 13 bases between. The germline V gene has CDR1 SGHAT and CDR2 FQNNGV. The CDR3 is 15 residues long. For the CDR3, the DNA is TGTGCCAGCAGCTTAGTAGAGGGTACAAACTACGAGCAGTACTTC. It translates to CASSLVEGTNYEQYF.

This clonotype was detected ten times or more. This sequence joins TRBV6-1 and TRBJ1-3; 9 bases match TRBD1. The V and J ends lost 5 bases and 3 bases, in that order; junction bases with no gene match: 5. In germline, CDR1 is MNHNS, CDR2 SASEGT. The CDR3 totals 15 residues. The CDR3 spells CASSLDRGNGNTIYF. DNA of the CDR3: TGTGCCAGCAGTCTGGACAGGGGTAATGGAAACACCATATATTTT.

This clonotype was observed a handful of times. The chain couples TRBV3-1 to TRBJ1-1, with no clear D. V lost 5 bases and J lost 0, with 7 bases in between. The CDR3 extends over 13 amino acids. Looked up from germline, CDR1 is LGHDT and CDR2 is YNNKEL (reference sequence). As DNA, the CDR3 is TGTGCCAGCAGCGAGGTTTTGAACACTGAAGCTTTCTTT. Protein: CASSEVLNTEAFF.

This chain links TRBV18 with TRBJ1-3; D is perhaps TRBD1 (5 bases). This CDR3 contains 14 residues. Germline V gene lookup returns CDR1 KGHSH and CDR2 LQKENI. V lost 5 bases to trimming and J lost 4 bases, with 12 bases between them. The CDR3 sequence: CASSAGIIGNTIYF. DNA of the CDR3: TGTGCCAGCTCAGCAGGGATCATCGGAAACACCATATATTTT.

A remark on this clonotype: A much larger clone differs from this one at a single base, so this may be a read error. As DNA, the CDR3 is TGTGCCAGCAGCCGCTCAGGAGGGTCCTTTTCCTACGAGCAGTACTTC. Its protein is CASSRSGGSFSYEQYF. This sequence joins TRBV3-1 and TRBJ2-7; D perhaps matches TRBD2 (6 bases). This CDR3 has 16 residues. CDR1 and CDR2 (germline): LGHDT, YNNKEL (reference sequence). V shed 4 bases and J shed 1 base, with 17 bases lying between them.

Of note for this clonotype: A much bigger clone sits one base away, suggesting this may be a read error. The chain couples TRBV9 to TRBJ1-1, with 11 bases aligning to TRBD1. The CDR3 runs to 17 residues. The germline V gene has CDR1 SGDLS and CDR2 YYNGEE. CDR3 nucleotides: TGTGCCAGCGGCGTAGGACAGGGGGCAAGAATGAACACTGAAGCTTTCTTT. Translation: CASGVGQGARMNTEAFF.

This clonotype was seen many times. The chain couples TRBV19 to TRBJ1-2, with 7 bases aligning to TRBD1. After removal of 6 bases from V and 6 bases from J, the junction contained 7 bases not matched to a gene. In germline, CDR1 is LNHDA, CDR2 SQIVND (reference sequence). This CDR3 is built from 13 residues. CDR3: CASSITGDDGYTF. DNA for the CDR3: TGTGCCAGTAGCATTACAGGGGATGATGGCTACACCTTC. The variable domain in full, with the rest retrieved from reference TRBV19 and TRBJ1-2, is DGGITQSPKYLFRKEGQNVTLSCEQNLNHDAMYWYRQDPGQGLRLIYYSQIVNDFQKGDIAEGYSVSREKKESFPLTVTSAQKNPTAFYLCASSITGDDGYTFGSGTRLTVV.

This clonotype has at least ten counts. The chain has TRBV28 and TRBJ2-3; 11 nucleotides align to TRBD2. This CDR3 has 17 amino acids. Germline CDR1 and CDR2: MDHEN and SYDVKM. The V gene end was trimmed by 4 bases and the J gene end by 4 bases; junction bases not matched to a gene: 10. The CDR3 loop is CASSSILAGASPDTQYF. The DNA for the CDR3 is TGTGCCAGCAGTTCTATACTAGCGGGAGCCTCCCCAGATACGCAGTATTTT.

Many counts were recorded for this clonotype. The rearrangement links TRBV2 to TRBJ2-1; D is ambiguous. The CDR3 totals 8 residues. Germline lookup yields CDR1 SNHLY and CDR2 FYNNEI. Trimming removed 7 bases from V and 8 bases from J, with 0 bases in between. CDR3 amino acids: CASNEQFF. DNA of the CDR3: TGTGCCAGCAATGAGCAGTTCTTC.

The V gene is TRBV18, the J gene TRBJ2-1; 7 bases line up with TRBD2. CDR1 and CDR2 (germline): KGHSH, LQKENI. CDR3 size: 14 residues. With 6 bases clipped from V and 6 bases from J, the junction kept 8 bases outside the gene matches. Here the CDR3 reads CASSPAGRGNEQFF. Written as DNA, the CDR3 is TGTGCCAGCTCGCCAGCGGGAAGGGGCAATGAGCAGTTCTTC.

The CDR3 DNA reads TGTGCCAGCTCACAATGGACAGGGGAGGGTCAGCCCCAGCATTTT. Translating it yields CASSQWTGEGQPQHF. This chain uses TRBV18 with TRBJ1-5; 9 nucleotides align to TRBD1. The J segment lost 6 bases and the V segment lost 4 bases, leaving 7 bases of the junction unmatched. The CDR3 has 15 residues. Germline CDR1 KGHSH, CDR2 LQKENI.

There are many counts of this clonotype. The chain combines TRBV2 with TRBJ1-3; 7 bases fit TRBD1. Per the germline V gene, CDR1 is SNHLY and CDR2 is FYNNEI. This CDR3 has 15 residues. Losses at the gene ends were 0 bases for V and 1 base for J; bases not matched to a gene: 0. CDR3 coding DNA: TGTGCCAGCAGTGAAGCGACAGGGTCTGGAAACACCATATATTTT. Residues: CASSEATGSGNTIYF.

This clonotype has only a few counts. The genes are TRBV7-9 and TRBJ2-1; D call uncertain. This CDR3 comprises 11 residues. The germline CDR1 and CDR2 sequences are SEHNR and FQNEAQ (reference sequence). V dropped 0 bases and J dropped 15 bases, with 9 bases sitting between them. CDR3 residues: CASSLAPGLFF. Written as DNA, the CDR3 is TGTGCCAGCAGCTTAGCGCCCGGGCTGTTCTTC.

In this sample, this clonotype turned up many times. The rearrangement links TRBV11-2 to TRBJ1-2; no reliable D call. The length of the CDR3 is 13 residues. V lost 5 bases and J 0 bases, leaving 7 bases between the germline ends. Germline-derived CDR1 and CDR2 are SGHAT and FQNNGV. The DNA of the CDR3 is TGTGCCAGCAGCCATAACTCTAACTATGGCTACACCTTC. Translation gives CASSHNSNYGYTF.

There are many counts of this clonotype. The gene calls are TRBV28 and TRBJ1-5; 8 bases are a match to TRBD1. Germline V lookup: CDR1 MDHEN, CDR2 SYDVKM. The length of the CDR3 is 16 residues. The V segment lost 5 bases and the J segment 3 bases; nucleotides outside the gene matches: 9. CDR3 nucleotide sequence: TGTGCCAGCAGTCGGTCAGGGGGCTGGGACAATCAGCCCCAGCATTTT. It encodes CASSRSGGWDNQPQHF.

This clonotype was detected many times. CDR3 sequence reads: CASQDPTDTQYF. CDR3 bases: TGTGCCAGCCAAGATCCCACAGATACGCAGTATTTT. This chain joins TRBV28 and TRBJ2-3, with unresolved D. Trimming took 8 bases from V and 2 from J, leaving 8 bases between them. Germline V gene lookup returns CDR1 MDHEN and CDR2 SYDVKM. This CDR3 has 12 amino acids.

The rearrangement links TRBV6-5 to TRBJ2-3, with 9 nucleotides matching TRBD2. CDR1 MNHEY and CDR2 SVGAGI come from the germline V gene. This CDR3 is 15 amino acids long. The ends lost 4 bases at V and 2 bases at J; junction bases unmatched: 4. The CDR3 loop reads CASSWAGGPTDTQYF. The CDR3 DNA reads TGTGCCAGCAGTTGGGCGGGAGGGCCCACAGATACGCAGTATTTT.

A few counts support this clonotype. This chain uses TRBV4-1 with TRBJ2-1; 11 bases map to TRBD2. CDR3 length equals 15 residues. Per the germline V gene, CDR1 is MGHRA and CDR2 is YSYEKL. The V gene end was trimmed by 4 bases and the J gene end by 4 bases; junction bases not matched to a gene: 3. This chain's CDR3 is CASSPPSGGYNEQFF. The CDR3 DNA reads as TGCGCCAGCAGCCCTCCTAGCGGGGGGTACAATGAGCAGTTCTTC.

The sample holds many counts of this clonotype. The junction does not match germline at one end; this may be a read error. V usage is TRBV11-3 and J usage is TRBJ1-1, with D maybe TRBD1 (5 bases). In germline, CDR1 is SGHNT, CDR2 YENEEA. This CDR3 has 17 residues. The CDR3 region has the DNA TGTGCCAGCAGCTTAGATCGGTGGGGGGTTGAGAGGACTGAAGCCTTCTTT. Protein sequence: CASSLDRWGVERTEAFF.

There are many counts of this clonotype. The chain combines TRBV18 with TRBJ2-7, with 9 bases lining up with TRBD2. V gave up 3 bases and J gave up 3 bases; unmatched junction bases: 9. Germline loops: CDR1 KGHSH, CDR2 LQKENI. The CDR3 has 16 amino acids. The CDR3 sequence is CASSPPGTSQIYEQYF. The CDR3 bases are TGTGCCAGCTCACCGCCTGGGACTAGCCAGATCTACGAGCAGTACTTC.

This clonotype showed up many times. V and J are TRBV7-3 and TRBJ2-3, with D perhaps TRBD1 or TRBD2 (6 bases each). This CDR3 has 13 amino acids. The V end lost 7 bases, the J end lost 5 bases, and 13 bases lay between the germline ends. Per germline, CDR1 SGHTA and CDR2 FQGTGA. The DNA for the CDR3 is TGTGCCAGCATGGGGGGCCGGGAAGATACGCAGTATTTT. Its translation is CASMGGREDTQYF.

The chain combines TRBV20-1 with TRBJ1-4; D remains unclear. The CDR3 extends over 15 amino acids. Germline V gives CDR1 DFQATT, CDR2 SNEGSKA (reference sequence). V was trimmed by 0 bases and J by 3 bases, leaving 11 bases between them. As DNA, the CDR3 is TGCAGTGCTAGAGATAGAAGGCGTTCTAATGAAAAACTGTTTTTT. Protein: CSARDRRRSNEKLFF.

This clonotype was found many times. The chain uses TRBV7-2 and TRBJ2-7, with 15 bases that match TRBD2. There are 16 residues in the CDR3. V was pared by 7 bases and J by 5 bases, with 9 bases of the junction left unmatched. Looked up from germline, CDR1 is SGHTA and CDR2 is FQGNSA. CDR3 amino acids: CASNLGLAGGRNEQYF. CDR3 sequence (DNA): TGTGCCAGCAACCTCGGACTAGCGGGAGGGCGGAACGAGCAGTACTTC.

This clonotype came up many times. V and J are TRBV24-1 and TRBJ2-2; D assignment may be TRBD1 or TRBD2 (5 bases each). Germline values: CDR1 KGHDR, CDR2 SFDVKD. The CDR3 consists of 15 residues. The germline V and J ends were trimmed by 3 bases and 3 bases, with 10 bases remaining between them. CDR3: CATSDGTVDTGELFF. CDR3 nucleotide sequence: TGTGCCACCAGTGATGGGACGGTGGACACCGGGGAGCTGTTTTTT.

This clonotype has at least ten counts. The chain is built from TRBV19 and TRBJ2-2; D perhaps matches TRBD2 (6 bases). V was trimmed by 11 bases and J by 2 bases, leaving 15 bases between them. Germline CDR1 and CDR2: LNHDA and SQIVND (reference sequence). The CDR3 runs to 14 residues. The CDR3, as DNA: TGTGCCGGGCAACCGGGAGCCAACACCGGGGAGCTGTTTTTT. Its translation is CAGQPGANTGELFF.